This TCR beta chain was profiled in a study of identical twins. Whole-study results and caveats: Excess low generation probability was seen in twin-shared out-of-frame alpha sequences. Researchers caution that invariant MAIT and iNKT cells could partly confound zero-insertion analyses. Excess sharing between twins was weaker in beta out-of-frame sequences.

V trimming: 6 bases; J trimming: 0 bases; junction bases outside the gene matches: 8. Germline V gene lookup returns CDR1 DFQATT and CDR2 SNEGSKA (reference sequence). The CDR3 covers 15 residues. MiXCR was run by TCRdb on the 5' RACE reads, yielding one entry per CDR3 protein. This table has around 470,000 distinct CDR3 sequences, 14% appearing once. Comments on this clonotype: The antigen remains unidentified.

These data were likewise used in another study, on yellow fever vaccine responses in identical twins. That study reports: Reports say the vaccine T cell response in twins looked partly convergent and partly personalized.

Sequenced material: CD4+ T cells sorted from blood. The sequence derives from a woman aged 18-30 years in good health. V and J are TRBV20-1 and TRBJ2-3; 8 bases match TRBD2. CDR3 region: CSAQTSSGSTDTQYF. The CDR3 DNA reads as TGCAGTGCCCAAACATCTAGCGGGAGCACAGATACGCAGTATTTT.